These 22 T cell receptor beta chains were all obtained from the same sample, sequenced in a study of cytomegalovirus exposure and HLA in healthy donors. PCR primers comprised 60 Vbeta and 13 Jbeta primers. Assay used: immunoSEQ multiplex PCR; TCRdb lists only in-frame clones, some missing. The table includes more than 100,000 clones, over 70% detected once. Material for sequencing was PBMCs. These receptors were taken from a woman between 35 and 50 years old in good health and CMV-seronegative.

V usage is TRBV6-1 and J usage is TRBJ1-2; 8 positions match TRBD1. V dropped 2 bases and J dropped 5; count of bases not matched to a gene: 7. The CDR3 sequence is 15 residues long. Germline CDR1 and CDR2: MNHNS and SASEGT. The CDR3 sequence: CASSELAGGLYGYTF. The CDR3 region has the DNA TGTGCCAGCAGTGAATTGGCAGGGGGCTTATATGGCTACACCTTC.

J is TRBJ2-6 and V is TRBV6-5; no firm D call. The CDR3 contains 14 residues. The germline V gene has CDR1 MNHEY and CDR2 SVGAGI. Trimming removed 5 bases at V and 1 base at J, with 6 bases between. CDR3 sequence: CASSIGSGANVLTF. CDR3 DNA sequence: TGTGCCAGCAGTATCGGGTCTGGGGCCAACGTCCTGACTTTC.

This chain uses TRBV7-6 with TRBJ2-2; tentatively, D is TRBD1 (6 bases). Germline V gene data show CDR1 as SGHVS and CDR2 as FNYEAQ. This CDR3 contains 16 residues. V was cut by 5 bases and J by 5 bases, with 18 bases left in between. The CDR3 reads CASSQGLGATTGELFF. CDR3 nucleotide sequence: TGTGCCAGCAGCCAAGGCCTGGGGGCAACGACCGGGGAGCTGTTTTTT.

This chain links TRBV5-1 with TRBJ2-1, with TRBD1 matching 9 bases. Per germline, CDR1 SGHRS and CDR2 YFSETQ. The CDR3 is made up of 13 amino acids. V lost 4 bases, J lost 6 bases, and 2 bases stayed unmatched. The CDR3 loop is CASSGTGTNEQFF. The CDR3 region has the DNA TGCGCCAGCAGCGGGACAGGGACCAATGAGCAGTTCTTC.

This sequence joins TRBV6-6 and TRBJ2-5, with 8 bases aligning to TRBD1. The CDR3 totals 16 residues. After removal of 0 bases from V and 5 bases from J, the junction contained 8 bases not matched to a gene. The germline V gene has CDR1 MNHNY and CDR2 SVGAGI (reference sequence). CDR3 sequence (DNA): TGTGCCAGCAGTTACTCGAACAGGGGGTCTATGGAGACCCAGTACTTC. Protein sequence: CASSYSNRGSMETQYF.

The genes are TRBV25-1 and TRBJ1-1, with D maybe TRBD1 (5 bases). CDR1 and CDR2 (germline): MGHDK, SYGVNS. This CDR3 spans 15 amino acids. Between the trimmed V and J ends, which lost 3 bases and 5 bases, there was a span of 16 bases. The CDR3 DNA reads as TGTGCCAGCAGTGATCCCGGGGGGTTGGAAACTGAAGCTTTCTTT. Encoded protein: CASSDPGGLETEAFF.

This clone was seen only a few times. This sample includes further DNA sequences coding for the same CDR3. The J gene is TRBJ1-3, the V gene TRBV6-5, with 7 positions matching TRBD1. Germline V lookup: CDR1 MNHEY, CDR2 SVGAGI. The CDR3 has 16 residues. V gave up 0 bases and J gave up 4 bases; unmatched junction bases: 6. CDR3 nucleotides: TGTGCCAGCAGTTACTCGTGGACAGGCCGCGGAAACACCATATATTTT. The encoded protein is CASSYSWTGRGNTIYF.

The chain has TRBV5-6 and TRBJ1-4; D might be TRBD1 (6 bases). V lost 0 bases to trimming and J lost 5 bases, with 8 bases between them. From germline, CDR1 is SGHDT and CDR2 YYEEEE. The CDR3 consists of 14 residues. CDR3 coding DNA: TGTGCCAGCAGCTTGGACAGGGTCAATGAAAAACTGTTTTTT. Translated: CASSLDRVNEKLFF. The full variable domain, completed using reference TRBV5-6 and TRBJ1-4, is DAGVTQSPTHLIKTRGQQVTLRCSPKSGHDTVSWYQQALGQGPQFIFQYYEEEERQRGNFPDRFSGHQFPNYSSELNVNALLLGDSALYLCASSLDRVNEKLFFGSGTQLSVL.

The genes are TRBV7-9 and TRBJ1-2, with 8 bases matching TRBD1. CDR3 size: 15 residues. V lost 6 bases, J lost 4 bases, and 10 bases stayed unmatched. The germline V gene has CDR1 SEHNR and CDR2 FQNEAQ (reference sequence). This CDR3 reads CASSGFDRGVYGYTF. The CDR3 coding sequence is TGTGCCAGCAGTGGATTCGACAGGGGAGTCTATGGCTACACCTTC. Variable domain in full (rest from reference TRBV7-9 and TRBJ1-2): DTGVSQNPRHKITKRGQNVTFRCDPISEHNRLYWYRQTLGQGPEFLTYFQNEAQLEKSRLLSDRFSAERPKGSFSTLEIQRTEQGDSAMYLCASSGFDRGVYGYTFGSGTRLTVV.

The table lists this clone with a few counts. The chain links TRBV7-2 to TRBJ1-6; D perhaps matches TRBD1 (6 bases). CDR1 and CDR2 from the germline V gene are SGHTA and FQGNSA. V lost 5 bases to trimming and J lost 10 bases, with 12 bases between them. The CDR3 length is 13 residues. DNA for the CDR3: TGTGCCAGCAGCCCGAAGGGGGAGTCACCCCTCCACTTT. It is translated as CASSPKGESPLHF.

This clone is a singleton in its sample. This rearrangement joins TRBV6-6 to TRBJ1-1; perhaps TRBD1 as D (6 bases). Trimming left V 4 bases short and J 6 bases short, with 15 bases between. The CDR3 totals 14 residues. Germline V CDR1 and CDR2: MNHNY, SVGAGI (reference sequence). In nucleotides, the CDR3 is TGTGCCAGCAGTTTCCTTCGACAGGCGGCTGAAGCTTTCTTT. Translation gives CASSFLRQAAEAFF.

This chain uses TRBV29-1 with TRBJ2-1; TRBD1 is a possible D gene (5 bases). CDR3 size: 11 residues. The germline CDR1 and CDR2 sequences are SQVTM and ANQGSEA. Trimming removed 6 bases at V and 6 bases at J, with 9 bases between. This CDR3 reads CSVNRFNEQFF. The CDR3 DNA reads as TGCAGCGTAAACAGGTTCAATGAGCAGTTCTTC.

The V gene is TRBV12-5, the J gene TRBJ2-7; tentatively, D is TRBD1 (6 bases). Germline-derived CDR1 and CDR2 are LGHNT and FRNRAP. The CDR3 totals 19 residues. V lost 0 bases and J lost 7, with 28 bases in between. The CDR3 bases are TGTGCTAGTGGTTTGGTACCGTGGCAGGGGTCGGTACTACTACAGGAGCAGTACTTC. It yields the protein CASGLVPWQGSVLLQEQYF.

Written as DNA, the CDR3 is TGTGCCAGCAGCGGAGACAGGGATGAGCAGTTCTTC. It encodes CASSGDRDEQFF. The rearrangement uses TRBV7-3 and TRBJ2-1; the match to TRBD1 covers 7 bases. The CDR3 has 12 residues. CDR1 SGHTA and CDR2 FQGTGA come from the germline V gene. With V trimmed by 5 bases and J by 8 bases, 3 bases remained unmatched. The complete variable domain, with remaining parts taken from reference TRBV7-3 and TRBJ2-1, reads GAGVSQTPSNKVTEKGKYVELRCDPISGHTALYWYRQSLGQGPEFLIYFQGTGAADDSGLPNDRFFAVRPEGSVSTLKIQRTERGDSAVYLCASSGDRDEQFFGPGTRLTVL.

This clone showed up just once. The V and J genes are TRBV28 and TRBJ1-6, with a possible D match to TRBD1 (5 bases). The CDR3 totals 14 residues. Germline CDR1 MDHEN, CDR2 SYDVKM. The germline V and J ends were trimmed by 3 bases and 10 bases, with 13 bases remaining between them. CDR3 bases: TGTGCCAGCAGTTTGGGGGGGTTAGGGTCACCCCTCCACTTT. Protein: CASSLGGLGSPLHF.

V gene TRBV19 combines with J gene TRBJ2-7, with 9 bases that match TRBD2. CDR3 length: 14 residues. Germline CDR1 reads LNHDA; CDR2 reads SQIVND (reference sequence). The ends lost 6 bases at V and 3 bases at J; junction bases unmatched: 6. The CDR3 loop reads CASRSGGTNYEQYF. The CDR3 region has the DNA TGTGCCAGTAGGAGCGGGGGGACTAACTACGAGCAGTACTTC.

Only one count was recorded for this clone. This chain links TRBV11-2 with TRBJ2-7; 8 nucleotides line up with TRBD1. Germline V gene sequence: CDR1 SGHAT, CDR2 FQNNGV. The length of the CDR3 is 16 residues. J was trimmed by 4 bases and V by 6 bases; bases with no gene match: 14. CDR3 amino acids: CASSLMRGTGVYEQYF. The DNA for the CDR3 is TGTGCCAGCAGTCTTATGCGAGGGACAGGAGTGTACGAGCAGTACTTC.

The V gene is TRBV5-4, the J gene TRBJ1-2; no clear D gene. Germline assignment: CDR1 SGHNT and CDR2 YYREEE (reference sequence). This CDR3 spans 13 amino acids. The germline V and J ends were trimmed by 0 bases and 2 bases, with 5 bases remaining between them. CDR3 region: CASSLGENYGYTF. In DNA form, the CDR3 reads TGTGCCAGCAGCTTGGGAGAAAACTATGGCTACACCTTC.

The CDR3 DNA follows: TGCGCCAGCAGCTTACAGGGGGAAGAGACCCAGTACTTC. Its translation: CASSLQGEETQYF. The V call is TRBV5-1, the J call TRBJ2-5, with 8 bases aligning to TRBD1. With 2 bases clipped from V and 3 bases from J, the junction kept 0 bases outside the gene matches. From germline, CDR1 is SGHRS and CDR2 YFSETQ. This CDR3 contains 13 residues. Variable domain in full (rest from reference TRBV5-1 and TRBJ2-5): KAGVTQTPRYLIKTRGQQVTLSCSPISGHRSVSWYQQTPGQGLQFLFEYFSETQRNKGNFPGRFSGRQFSNSRSEMNVSTLELGDSALYLCASSLQGEETQYFGPGTRLLVL.

The chain links TRBV10-1 to TRBJ2-3; TRBD2 agrees at 10 bases. This CDR3 has 15 amino acids. Germline CDR1 and CDR2: WNHNN and SYGVQD (reference sequence). The trim removed 5 bases at V and 2 bases at J, leaving 4 bases unmatched. CDR3 bases: TGCGCCAGCAGTTTAGCGGGGGGCCTCACAGATACGCAGTATTTT. It translates to CASSLAGGLTDTQYF.

The rearrangement joins TRBV11-1 to TRBJ1-2, with TRBD1 matching over 9 bases. V dropped 2 bases and J dropped 5; count of bases not matched to a gene: 9. CDR3 length equals 16 residues. From germline, CDR1 is SGHAT and CDR2 FQDESV (reference sequence). Written as DNA, the CDR3 is TGTGCCAGCAGCTTACAACAGGGGGCGAGGGAATATGGCTACACCTTC. Amino acids: CASSLQQGAREYGYTF.

J is TRBJ2-1 and V is TRBV5-6; tentative D call: TRBD2 (5 bases). Germline lookup yields CDR1 SGHDT and CDR2 YYEEEE. This CDR3 is built from 17 residues. The ends were cut back, 3 bases at V and 3 bases at J, with 19 bases in the middle. The CDR3 bases are TGTGCCAGCAGCTGGTGGCCTCAAGCGGAGTTCTACAATGAGCAGTTCTTC. Translating it yields CASSWWPQAEFYNEQFF.